Given below is one T cell receptor beta chain in context. Its specificity is unknown. TCRdb ran MiXCR on the reads and lists one entry per CDR3 protein. The sample lists about 750 distinct CDR3 sequences, more than 85% seen once, with about a fifth in the top ten. Germline V gives CDR1 LGHDT, CDR2 YNNKEL (reference sequence). Trimming removed 3 bases at V and 1 base at J, with 16 bases between. This CDR3 has 17 residues. PBMC-extracted RNA yielded the TCR library. The sample is drawn from a study of regulatory T cells in long-lasting Graves disease. Study observations and caveats: Small sample size may have lowered accuracy.

The V gene is TRBV3-1, the J gene TRBJ2-4, with D uncertain. The origin of this receptor is a female donor with Graves disease. The source was peripheral blood mononuclear cells (PBMCs), collected with antithyroid drug treatment, in newly diagnosed or persistent Graves disease (not recorded which). The CDR3 DNA follows: TGTGCCAGCAGCCATTCTTTCGGGTCCCAGGCCAAAAACATTCAGTACTTC. Translated: CASSHSFGSQAKNIQYF.